The clone carrying this T cell receptor (beta chain) has ten or more counts. The antigen is undetermined. V was trimmed by 0 bases and J by 2 bases, leaving 7 bases between them. Germline CDR1 and CDR2: SGHRS and YFSETQ. CDR3 length: 14 residues. This sample is part of a study of T-cell reconstitution after alpha-beta-depleted transplantation in children. Study results and caveats: Newly produced T cells mostly provided counts and TCRbeta diversity after one year, as hyperexpanded clones declined. Surviving recipient T cells and thymic progenitors accounted for the high day-60 TCRbeta diversity observed in some patients. Several hundred expanded graft clones reportedly gave rise to the alpha-beta T cells present about two months after transplant.

TCRbeta library construction was performed incorporating unique molecular identifiers. TCRdb re-called the PCR reads through MiXCR, storing one row per CDR3 protein. The sample records approximately 980,000 distinct CDR3 sequences, roughly 29% being singletons. The sample consisted of PBMCs, mostly from graft donor cells, taken 360 days after TCRalphabeta/CD19-depleted stem cell transplant. The sequence was obtained from a boy younger than two who had a stem cell transplant for SCID, so the T cells may come from the graft donor. V and J are TRBV5-1 and TRBJ2-3, with unresolved D. In DNA, the CDR3 is TGCGCCAGCAGCTTGGTAAGGGACACAGATACGCAGTATTTT. Translated, it gives CASSLVRDTDTQYF.